This entry lists 12 T cell receptor beta chains sequenced from one sample in a study of technical replicates of blood from several donors. Assay used: immunoSEQ multiplex PCR; TCRdb lists only in-frame clones, some missing. The data show just over 70,000 clones, around 95% seen once. The material sequenced was T cells isolated from PBMCs. These receptor sequences come from a human donor in good health.

The V and J genes are TRBV7-2 and TRBJ1-1, with D unresolved. V was clipped by 1 base and J by 8 bases, with 11 bases between them. The germline gives CDR1 SGHTA, CDR2 FQGNSA. This CDR3 has 13 amino acids. Written as DNA, the CDR3 is TGTGCCAGCAGCTTAGGAAGTCAAACAGAAGCTTTCTTT. Translating gives CASSLGSQTEAFF.

The V and J genes are TRBV19 and TRBJ2-5, with D maybe TRBD2 (6 bases). Germline V gene sequence: CDR1 LNHDA, CDR2 SQIVND (reference sequence). V lost 1 base and J lost 9, with 12 bases in between. The CDR3 runs to 13 residues. CDR3 sequence: CASSIVSGEAQYF. In DNA form, the CDR3 reads TGTGCCAGTAGTATAGTTAGCGGCGAAGCCCAGTACTTC.

This chain uses TRBV30 with TRBJ1-1; possible D gene TRBD1, 5 bases. Germline CDR1 and CDR2: GTSNPN and SVGIG (reference sequence). The CDR3 consists of 15 residues. Trimming left V 3 bases short and J 0 bases short, with 14 bases between. The CDR3 region is CAWRITGTLNTEAFF. The CDR3 DNA reads TGTGCCTGGAGGATAACCGGGACTCTGAACACTGAAGCTTTCTTT.

The rearrangement links TRBV7-3 to TRBJ1-1; D ambiguous. Germline V gives CDR1 SGHTA, CDR2 FQGTGA. The V and J ends lost 1 base and 1 base respectively, with 4 bases between them. The CDR3 totals 13 residues. The CDR3, as DNA: TGTGCCAGCAGCTTAATAAAGAACACTGAAGCTTTCTTT. As protein: CASSLIKNTEAFF. The full variable domain, its missing parts supplied by reference TRBV7-3 and TRBJ1-1, is GAGVSQTPSNKVTEKGKYVELRCDPISGHTALYWYRQSLGQGPEFLIYFQGTGAADDSGLPNDRFFAVRPEGSVSTLKIQRTERGDSAVYLCASSLIKNTEAFFGQGTRLTVV.

This chain connects TRBV9 to TRBJ2-3; D is unresolved. The length of the CDR3 is 15 residues. Trimming took off 0 bases at V and 0 bases at J, with 8 bases between the two ends. The germline CDR1 and CDR2 sequences are SGDLS and YYNGEE. CDR3 DNA sequence: TGTGCCAGCAGCGTAGAGCCAGGAAGCACAGATACGCAGTATTTT. Amino acids: CASSVEPGSTDTQYF.

In its sample, this clone was seen once. This chain uses TRBV30 with TRBJ2-4; D possibly corresponds to TRBD1 (6 bases). Trimming took 0 bases from V and 6 from J, leaving 6 bases between them. The CDR3 consists of 12 residues. The germline gives CDR1 GTSNPN, CDR2 SVGIG (reference sequence). The chain's CDR3 is CAWSVQGNIQYF. In nucleotides, the CDR3 is TGTGCCTGGAGTGTACAGGGAAACATTCAGTACTTC.

This rearrangement joins TRBV28 to TRBJ2-2; 8 bases line up with TRBD2. Trimming cost V 6 bases and J 6 bases; bases outside gene matches: 15. This CDR3 is 17 amino acids long. CDR1 MDHEN and CDR2 SYDVKM come from the germline V gene. In nucleotides, the CDR3 is TGTGCCAGCAGGTATCAGCGGGAGATTAGTAGGGCCGGGGAGCTGTTTTTT. It encodes CASRYQREISRAGELFF.

The chain links TRBV9 to TRBJ2-3; 13 positions agree with TRBD2. Germline assignment: CDR1 SGDLS and CDR2 YYNGEE. The CDR3 is 21 residues long. The ends lost 3 bases at V and 2 bases at J; junction bases unmatched: 18. The CDR3 is CASSEGLYGTSGITPTDTQYF. Written as DNA, the CDR3 is TGTGCCAGCAGCGAAGGGTTATACGGGACTAGCGGGATCACTCCCACAGATACGCAGTATTTT. The whole variable domain, filled in from reference TRBV9 and TRBJ2-3, reads DSGVTQTPKHLITATGQRVTLRCSPRSGDLSVYWYQQSLDQGLQFLIQYYNGEERAKGNILERFSAQQFPDLHSELNLSSLELGDSALYFCASSEGLYGTSGITPTDTQYFGPGTRLTVL.

This sequence joins TRBV9 and TRBJ1-1; D not resolved. V was pared by 0 bases and J by 0 bases, with 12 bases between. The CDR3 loop spans 16 amino acids. Per germline, CDR1 SGDLS and CDR2 YYNGEE. The CDR3 coding sequence is TGTGCCAGCAGCGTAGCTACCGGAACTATGAACACTGAAGCTTTCTTT. Translation gives CASSVATGTMNTEAFF.

The gene calls are TRBV6-4 and TRBJ2-3; weak D call: TRBD1 (5 bases). V was clipped by 2 bases and J by 4 bases, with 10 bases between them. The germline CDR1 and CDR2 sequences are MRHNA and SNTAGT. This CDR3 has 14 amino acids. CDR3 nucleotides: TGTGCCAGCAGTGACAGGGGTGGGGCAGATACGCAGTATTTT. It codes for CASSDRGGADTQYF.

This clone was recorded a few times. This chain uses TRBV9 with TRBJ1-5, with 8 bases lining up with TRBD1. V trimming: 0 bases; J trimming: 7 bases; junction bases outside the gene matches: 6. From germline, CDR1 is SGDLS and CDR2 YYNGEE. The CDR3 extends over 15 amino acids. CDR3 nucleotides: TGTGCCAGCAGCGTAGATCCCAGGGGGCAACAGCCCCAGCATTTT. It codes for CASSVDPRGQQPQHF.

The chain employs TRBV4-3 and TRBJ2-1; TRBD2 matches at 7 bases. Germline values: CDR1 LGHNA, CDR2 YSLEER. The ends lost 0 bases at V and 0 bases at J; junction bases unmatched: 2. The CDR3 is 16 residues long. This CDR3 reads CASSQERGSSYNEQFF. The CDR3 DNA follows: TGCGCCAGCAGCCAAGAGCGGGGGAGCTCCTACAATGAGCAGTTCTTC.